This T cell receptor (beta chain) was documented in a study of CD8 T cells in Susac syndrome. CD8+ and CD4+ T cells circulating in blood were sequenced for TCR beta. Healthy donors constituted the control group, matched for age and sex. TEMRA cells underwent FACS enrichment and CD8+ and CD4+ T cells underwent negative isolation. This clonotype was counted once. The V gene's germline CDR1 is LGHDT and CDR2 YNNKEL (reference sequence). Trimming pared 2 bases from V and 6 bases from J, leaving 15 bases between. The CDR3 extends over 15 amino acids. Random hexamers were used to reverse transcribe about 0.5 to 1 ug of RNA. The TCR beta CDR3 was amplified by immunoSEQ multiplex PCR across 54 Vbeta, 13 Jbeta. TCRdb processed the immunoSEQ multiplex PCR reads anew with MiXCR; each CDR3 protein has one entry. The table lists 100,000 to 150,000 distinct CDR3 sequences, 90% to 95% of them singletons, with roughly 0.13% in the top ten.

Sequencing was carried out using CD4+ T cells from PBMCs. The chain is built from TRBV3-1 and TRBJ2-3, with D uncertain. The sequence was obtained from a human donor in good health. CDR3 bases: TGTGCCAGCAGCCAAAGCCAGATGGAGTTGGATACGCAGTATTTT. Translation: CASSQSQMELDTQYF.